Listed below are T cell receptor beta chains from one sample, sequenced in a study of OX40 agonist ivuxolimab in advanced cancers. The data were produced by immunoSEQ multiplex PCR, yet TCRdb's version contains in-frame clones alone and is incomplete. The sample has under 50,000 clones, over 75% seen once; the top ten hold approximately 8%. Sequenced here: CD4+ or CD8+ T cells sorted from blood, sampled in a trial of the OX40 agonist ivuxolimab. The receptors stem from an adult with an advanced solid tumor such as melanoma, head and neck, liver or kidney cancer. Each CDR3 is given with its conserved first and last residue. A D gene is named only where the DNA matches it firmly. Clone size is stated in some rows and not others, as once, few, many or a class when expanded.

-	TRBV12-5	TRBJ2-3	-	TGTGCTAGTGACCGTTATCGCACAGATACGCAGTATTTT	CASDRYRTDTQYF
-	TRBV4-1	TRBJ1-3	TRBD1	TGCGCCAGCAGCCTGCGACAGGGGAGCGGAAACACCATATATTTT	CASSLRQGSGNTIYF
-	TRBV19	TRBJ1-1	-	TGTGCCAGTAAGGACTCTGGGCTCGAAGCTTTCTTT	CASKDSGLEAFF
few	TRBV9	TRBJ2-7	-	TGTGCCAGCAGCGTTAGAATGGGGACAGAGCAGTACTTC	CASSVRMGTEQYF
few	TRBV30	TRBJ1-4	-	TGTGCCTGGAGTGGCGGGGGCGAATCTCGGAGAAATGAAAAACTGTTTTTT	CAWSGGGESRRNEKLFF
few	TRBV7-2	TRBJ2-7	-	TGTGCCAGCAGCTTAGCCCATACCTACGAGCAGTACTTC	CASSLAHTYEQYF
-	TRBV7-2	TRBJ2-5	-	TGTGCCAGCAGCTTAGCCGTGGTAGACGAGACCCAGTACTTC	CASSLAVVDETQYF
-	TRBV18	TRBJ1-4	TRBD1	TGTGCCAGCTCACCACCGTCCCAGGGGGGTGAAAAACTGTTTTTT	CASSPPSQGGEKLFF
medium-sized	TRBV4-2	TRBJ2-1	TRBD2	TGTGCCAGCAGCCAAGGGACTAGCGGGGCGTACAATGAGCAGTTCTTC	CASSQGTSGAYNEQFF
few	TRBV30	TRBJ1-5	TRBD1	TGTGCCTGGAGTGTGGGCAGGGGGTATCAGCCCCAGCATTTT	CAWSVGRGYQPQHF
-	TRBV27	TRBJ2-1	TRBD2	TGTGCCAGCAGCCGTCTTTGGCTAGCGGGGAACAATGAGCAGTTCTTC	CASSRLWLAGNNEQFF
-	TRBV5-8	TRBJ2-7	TRBD1	TGTGCCAGCAGCCCGGGGACAGGGGACAGAGAGCAGTACTTC	CASSPGTGDREQYF
-	TRBV27	TRBJ1-5	-	TGTGCCAGCAGTTTATGGGGGGATCAGCCCCAGCATTTT	CASSLWGDQPQHF
-	TRBV14	TRBJ1-2	TRBD1	TGTGCCAGCAGACGTGGACAGGGAGTTAACTATGGCTACACCTTC	CASRRGQGVNYGYTF
once	TRBV7-9	TRBJ1-5	-	TGTGCCAGCAGCTTAGGCCACAGGTGGGGTGAGCCCCAGCATTTT	CASSLGHRWGEPQHF
-	TRBV30	TRBJ1-1	-	TGTGCCTGCTTTACCGTGGGCAGCTCGAACACTGAAGCTTTCTTT	CACFTVGSSNTEAFF
medium-sized	TRBV19	TRBJ2-3	-	TGTGCCAGCCGACAGTCCGGGGATACGCAGTATTTT	CASRQSGDTQYF
-	TRBV27	TRBJ2-7	TRBD2	TGTGCCAGCAGTACCTCCGGGACTACCAAGAACCTGTACTTC	CASSTSGTTKNLYF
-	TRBV7-2	TRBJ1-1	-	TGTGCCAGCAGCCCCCAGGGGATCGGCACTGAAGCTTTCTTT	CASSPQGIGTEAFF
few	TRBV11-2	TRBJ2-7	-	TGTGCCAGCAGCTTGGGGGGAAACTACGAGCAGTACTTC	CASSLGGNYEQYF
few	TRBV5-5	TRBJ2-7	-	TGTGCCTCCCGCAGGGGGGCCTACGAGCAGTACTTC	CASRRGAYEQYF
-	TRBV7-9	TRBJ2-1	-	TGTGCCTGGCGGGGATTCGGGGGCAATGAGCAGTTCTTC	CAWRGFGGNEQFF
-	TRBV13	TRBJ1-3	TRBD1	TGTGCCAGCAGCTCGCGACAGGGTTCTGGAAACACCATATATTTT	CASSSRQGSGNTIYF